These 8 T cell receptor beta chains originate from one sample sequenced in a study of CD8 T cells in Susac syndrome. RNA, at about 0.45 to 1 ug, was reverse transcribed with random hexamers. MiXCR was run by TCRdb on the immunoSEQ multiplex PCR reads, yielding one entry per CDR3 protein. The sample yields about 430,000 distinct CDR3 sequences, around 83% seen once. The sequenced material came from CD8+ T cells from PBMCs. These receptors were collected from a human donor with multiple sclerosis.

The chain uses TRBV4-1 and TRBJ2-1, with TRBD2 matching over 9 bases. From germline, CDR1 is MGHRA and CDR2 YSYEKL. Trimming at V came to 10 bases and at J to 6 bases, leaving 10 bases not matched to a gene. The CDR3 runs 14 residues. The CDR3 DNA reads TGCGCCACCCTCTCTAGCGGGGAGCGCAATGAGCAGTTCTTC. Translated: CATLSSGERNEQFF.

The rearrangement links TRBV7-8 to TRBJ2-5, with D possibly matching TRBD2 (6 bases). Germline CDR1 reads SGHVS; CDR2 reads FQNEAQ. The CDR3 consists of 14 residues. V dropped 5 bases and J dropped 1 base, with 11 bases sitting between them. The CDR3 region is CASSLLAIQETQYF. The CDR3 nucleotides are TGTGCCAGCAGCCTACTAGCTATCCAAGAGACCCAGTACTTC.

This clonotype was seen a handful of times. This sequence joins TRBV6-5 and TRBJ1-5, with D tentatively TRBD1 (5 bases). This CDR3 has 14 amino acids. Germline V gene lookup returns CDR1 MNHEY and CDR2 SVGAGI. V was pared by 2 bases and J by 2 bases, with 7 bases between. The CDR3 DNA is TGTGCCAGCAGTTACCGGGGGGGCAATCAGCCCCAGCATTTT. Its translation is CASSYRGGNQPQHF.

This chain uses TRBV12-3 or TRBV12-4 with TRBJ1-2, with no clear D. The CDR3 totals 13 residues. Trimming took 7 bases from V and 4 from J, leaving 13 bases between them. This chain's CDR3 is CASTKTGSYGYTF. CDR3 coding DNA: TGTGCCAGCACCAAGACGGGTTCCTATGGCTACACCTTC.

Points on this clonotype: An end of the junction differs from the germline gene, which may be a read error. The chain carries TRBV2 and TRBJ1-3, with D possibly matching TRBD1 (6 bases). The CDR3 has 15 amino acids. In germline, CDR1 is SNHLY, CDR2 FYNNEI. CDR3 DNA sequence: TGTGCCAGCAGCCCGAGCAGGGGCTCTGAAAACACCATATATTTT. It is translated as CASSPSRGSENTIYF.

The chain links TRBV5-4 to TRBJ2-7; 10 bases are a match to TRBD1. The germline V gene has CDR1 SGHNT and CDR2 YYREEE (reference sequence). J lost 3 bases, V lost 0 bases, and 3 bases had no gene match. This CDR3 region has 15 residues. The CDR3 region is CASSLVGTGVYEQYF. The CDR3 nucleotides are TGTGCCAGCAGCTTGGTCGGGACAGGGGTCTACGAGCAGTACTTC.

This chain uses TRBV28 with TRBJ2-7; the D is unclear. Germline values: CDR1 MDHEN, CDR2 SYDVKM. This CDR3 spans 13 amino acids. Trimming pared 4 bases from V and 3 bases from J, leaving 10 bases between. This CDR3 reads CASSSKGIYEQYF. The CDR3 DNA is TGTGCCAGCAGTTCCAAAGGGATCTACGAGCAGTACTTC.

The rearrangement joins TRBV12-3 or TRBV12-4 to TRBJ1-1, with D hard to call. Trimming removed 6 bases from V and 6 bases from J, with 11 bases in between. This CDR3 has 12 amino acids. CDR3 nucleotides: TGTGCCAGCAGATCGGGTCTTCCTGAAGCTTTCTTT. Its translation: CASRSGLPEAFF.